This TCR beta chain is drawn from a study of CD8 T cells in Susac syndrome. Study-wide background: The Susac syndrome patients were therapy-naive, on corticosteroids, or on intravenous immunoglobulin alone at blood draw. Findings and caveats of the study: The study's TCR sequencing and HLA analysis drew on a certain number of individuals. That number was acknowledged as relatively small.

A remark on this clonotype: Its antigen is still unknown.

Random hexamers were used to reverse transcribe an amount of roughly 0.45 to 1 ug RNA. TCRdb re-called the immunoSEQ multiplex PCR reads through MiXCR, storing one row per CDR3 protein. The table lists under 200,000 distinct CDR3 sequences, roughly 90% of them singletons. The CDR3 consists of 12 residues. CDR1 is MNHNS, CDR2 SASEGT, per germline. Trimming took off 8 bases at V and 6 bases at J, with 14 bases between the two ends. The sample comprised CD4+ T cells from PBMCs. The sequence derives from a human donor with Susac syndrome. The chain links TRBV6-1 to TRBJ2-7; tentative D call: TRBD1 (6 bases). Here the CDR3 reads CASWGLGSEQYF. The CDR3 DNA reads as TGTGCCAGCTGGGGGCTAGGATCCGAGCAGTACTTC.